This T cell receptor (beta chain) was profiled in a study of shared clonotypes between healthy human individuals. Study-level findings and limits: The sole specimen, blood, was sampled, and tissue repertoires likely differ.

V lost 6 bases and J lost 4, with 10 bases in between. This CDR3 is built from 12 residues. CDR1 and CDR2 (germline): LNHDA, SQIVND (reference sequence). A remark on this clone: What it recognizes is unknown.

The assay was immunoSEQ multiplex PCR, and TCRdb's table has in-frame clones only and misses some. The sample consists of 2 million to 2.5 million clones, approximately 95% of them appearing once. It was into CD45RA+ naive and CD45RA-negative memory subsets that the CD4+ cells were split. The material sequenced was naive CD4+ T cells sorted from blood. The subset was: CD45RA+ positively selected. V is TRBV19 and J is TRBJ2-7, with a weak D call TRBD1 (5 bases). The clonotype comes from a man younger than 35 in good health. The DNA of the CDR3 is TGTGCCAGTAGCCAGCAGGGATACGAGCAGTACTTC. Its protein product is CASSQQGYEQYF.